This record concerns one T cell receptor (beta chain) sequence. Its matching antigen is unknown. This sample was taken from a study of cytomegalovirus exposure and HLA in healthy donors. Study-level findings and limits: The listing of roughly 160 TCR beta chains classed them as cytomegalovirus-associated. CMV serostatus was the sole immune exposure data available. Most likely, a cluster of highly shared sequence variants arose as a sequencing artifact.

Germline loops: CDR1 LGHNA, CDR2 YSLEER. This CDR3 contains 14 residues. The ends were cut back, 2 bases at V and 9 bases at J, with 13 bases in the middle. 60 Vbeta and 13 Jbeta primers were used in PCR. TCRdb keeps only in-frame clones here, not all; method: immunoSEQ multiplex PCR. The data contain some 120,000 clones, 80% of them seen just once; the ten biggest clones take up over 1%. Specimen: PBMCs. The TCR originated in a human donor in good health. The J gene is TRBJ1-4, the V gene TRBV4-3; no definite D call. The CDR3 DNA is TGCGCCAGCAGCCAACTCCGGGTTGAGCAAAAACTGTTTTTT. Translating it yields CASSQLRVEQKLFF.